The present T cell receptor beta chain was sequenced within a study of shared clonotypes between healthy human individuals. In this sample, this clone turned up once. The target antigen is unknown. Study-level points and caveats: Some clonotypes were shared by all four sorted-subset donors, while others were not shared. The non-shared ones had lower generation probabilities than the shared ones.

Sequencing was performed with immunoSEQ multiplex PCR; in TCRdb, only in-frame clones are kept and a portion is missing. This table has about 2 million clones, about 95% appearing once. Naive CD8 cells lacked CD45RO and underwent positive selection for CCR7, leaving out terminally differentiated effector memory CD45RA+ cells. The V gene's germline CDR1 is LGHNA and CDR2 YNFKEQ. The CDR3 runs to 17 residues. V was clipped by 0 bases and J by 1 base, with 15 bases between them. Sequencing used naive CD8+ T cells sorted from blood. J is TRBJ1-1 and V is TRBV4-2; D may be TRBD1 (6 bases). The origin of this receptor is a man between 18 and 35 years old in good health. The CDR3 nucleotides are TGTGCCAGCAGCCAAGATAAAGGGGGGATTCCGAACACTGAAGCTTTCTTT. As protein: CASSQDKGGIPNTEAFF.